The rows below give T cell receptor beta chains drawn from one sample of a study of cytomegalovirus exposure and HLA in healthy donors. TCRdb's copy holds only in-frame clones and misses some; the assay was immunoSEQ multiplex PCR. Among about 130,000 clones listed, around nine tenths were seen once. Sample: PBMCs. All receptors derive from a man in his thirties or forties in good health and CMV-seronegative. CDR3s include the opening cysteine and the closing phenylalanine or tryptophan. The D gene is left open where the match is weak. Size is omitted from some rows. Given values are once, few, many or a class for expanded clones.

CDR3 DNA	CDR3 protein	J gene	V gene	clone size	D gene
TGTGCCATCAGAGATACGGGACAGGGGAAACGCGAGCAGTACTTC	CAIRDTGQGKREQYF	TRBJ2-7	TRBV10-3	.	TRBD1
TGTGCCAGTAGTGTCGGGGGGCGGGGTGAGCAGTACTTC	CASSVGGRGEQYF	TRBJ2-7	TRBV19	.	.
TGTGCCAGCAGCGTAGATCCGGGGGAAGGCTACGAGCAGTACTTC	CASSVDPGEGYEQYF	TRBJ2-7	TRBV9	once	.
TGTGCCAGCAGTTCCTTACCCGGGGGAGTCGGTTCACCCCTCCACTTT	CASSSLPGGVGSPLHF	TRBJ1-6	TRBV27	.	.
TGTGCCAGCAGCGCCGGAGGACAGGAGACTTACGAGCAGTACTTC	CASSAGGQETYEQYF	TRBJ2-7	TRBV9	.	TRBD1
TGTGCCAGCAGTTTACAGGGGAACACTGAAGCTTTCTTT	CASSLQGNTEAFF	TRBJ1-1	TRBV6-4	.	.
TGCGCCAGCAGTGAGCCTACTCCGAACGTGGCTAGCGATACCGGGGAGCTGTTTTTT	CASSEPTPNVASDTGELFF	TRBJ2-2	TRBV10-1	.	.
TGCGCCAGCAGCCCTAGGGGAGGAAATGAAAAACTGTTTTTT	CASSPRGGNEKLFF	TRBJ1-4	TRBV4-1	.	.
TGCGCCAGCGGAAGGACATCCTCCGAGCAGTACTTC	CASGRTSSEQYF	TRBJ2-7	TRBV4-1	.	.
TGTGCCAGCAGCAAACCTAACGCGGGGACAGGGTCATCCTACGAGCAGTACTTC	CASSKPNAGTGSSYEQYF	TRBJ2-7	TRBV21-1	.	.
TGTGCCAGCAGCCTGGGGACTACCCAAGCAGATACGCAGTATTTT	CASSLGTTQADTQYF	TRBJ2-3	TRBV27	.	TRBD2
TGTGCCAGCTCACCAAACCCGGGGGAGACCCAGTACTTC	CASSPNPGETQYF	TRBJ2-5	TRBV18	.	.
TGTGCCAGCAGGGATCTTGTGCTCTTCCAGGGAAGAGTTGAAAAACTGTTTTTT	CASRDLVLFQGRVEKLFF	TRBJ1-4	TRBV2	once	.
TGTGCCAGCAGCCCAGGACTAGCGGGAGGGCAGTTCTTC	CASSPGLAGGQFF	TRBJ2-1	TRBV11-2	.	TRBD2
TGTGCCAGCTCTCGGGGCTCTGGGGCCAACGTCCTGACTTTC	CASSRGSGANVLTF	TRBJ2-6	TRBV7-3	.	.
TGTGCCAGCAGCCACCTTCTAGCGGGCTACGAGCAGTACTTC	CASSHLLAGYEQYF	TRBJ2-7	TRBV6-6	.	TRBD2
TGTGCCAGCAGCTTAGCCGATCAGGGGGCCCCCACAGATACGCAGTATTTT	CASSLADQGAPTDTQYF	TRBJ2-3	TRBV7-2	.	TRBD1
TGCGCCAGCAGCTCGTCACTCTCGACTAGCGGCGAGCAGTACTTC	CASSSSLSTSGEQYF	TRBJ2-7	TRBV5-1	.	TRBD2
TGTGCCAGTAGTCTTACCCAGGGGCCCACCTACGAGCAGTACTTC	CASSLTQGPTYEQYF	TRBJ2-7	TRBV19	.	.
TGCGCCAGCTCAGATTATAATGAAAAACTGTTTTTT	CASSDYNEKLFF	TRBJ1-4	TRBV10-2	.	.
TGTGCCAGTAGTATGAGAAGCTGGGACAGGGATAGGGGTGAGCAGTTCTTC	CASSMRSWDRDRGEQFF	TRBJ2-1	TRBV19	.	TRBD1
TGTGCCTGGAGTGTACATTTTGGGCCAGCCCCCTACGAGCAGTACTTC	CAWSVHFGPAPYEQYF	TRBJ2-7	TRBV30	.	.
TGTGCCAGCAGCAATACCGGGACACGCTATGGCTACACCTTC	CASSNTGTRYGYTF	TRBJ1-2	TRBV5-8	.	.
TGTGCCAGCAGTGAAGCCCCGGACAGGCTGGTGTTCTTC	CASSEAPDRLVFF	TRBJ2-1	TRBV6-1	.	TRBD1
TGTGCCAGCAGTTACCGTAGACAAGACAACAAAAACATTCAGTACTTC	CASSYRRQDNKNIQYF	TRBJ2-4	TRBV6-5	.	.
TGCGCCAGCAGCCCAGGCACCGGGGAGCTGTTTTTT	CASSPGTGELFF	TRBJ2-2	TRBV4-1	.	.
TGTGCCAGCAGCTTGGCAGGGCGCGATGAAAAACTGTTTTTT	CASSLAGRDEKLFF	TRBJ1-4	TRBV7-6	.	.
TGTGCCTGGAGTGCGGGGAGAAATGAAAAACTGTTTTTT	CAWSAGRNEKLFF	TRBJ1-4	TRBV30	.	.
TGCGCCAGCAGCCAAGCAGGATACGAGCAGTACTTC	CASSQAGYEQYF	TRBJ2-7	TRBV10-2	.	.
TGCGCCAGCAGCTTTGTAGCGGGATTCGGTGAGCAGTTCTTC	CASSFVAGFGEQFF	TRBJ2-1	TRBV5-1	.	TRBD2
TGTGCCAGCAGTGAAGGGGACAGGGTCAATGAGCAGTTCTTC	CASSEGDRVNEQFF	TRBJ2-1	TRBV6-1	.	TRBD1
TGTGCCACCAGCAGAGCCGGAGCGAGGGAGCTGTTTTTT	CATSRAGARELFF	TRBJ2-2	TRBV15	.	.
TGTGCCAGCAGTGACCCCCGGGGTCGCTACGAGCAGTACTTC	CASSDPRGRYEQYF	TRBJ2-7	TRBV2	.	.
TGTGCCAGCAGCCGAGGACAGGAAGATTACGAGCAGTACTTC	CASSRGQEDYEQYF	TRBJ2-7	TRBV5-6	.	TRBD1
TGTGCCAGCAGCTTAGACAGGAATCAGCCCCAGCATTTT	CASSLDRNQPQHF	TRBJ1-5	TRBV7-2	.	.
TGTGCCAGCAGCCGCCCTTTGGACACCTTCAAACTCTTC	CASSRPLDTFKLF	TRBJ2-7	TRBV6-5	.	.
TGTGCCAGCAGTTCCCGCAGGCTCCCTAATAAATACGAGCAGTACTTC	CASSSRRLPNKYEQYF	TRBJ2-7	TRBV6-5	.	.
TGTGCCAGCAGCTCCACCCGCGGGGTTCCCACAGATACGCAGTATTTT	CASSSTRGVPTDTQYF	TRBJ2-3	TRBV7-2	once	.
TGTGCCAGTAGCTTTATAACAGGGCTGGGCTATGGCTACACCTTC	CASSFITGLGYGYTF	TRBJ1-2	TRBV19	.	.
TGTGCCAGCAGCTTACCCCGGGGAGGGGGACCCTCCTACGGGGAGCTGTTTTTT	CASSLPRGGGPSYGELFF	TRBJ2-2	TRBV7-2	.	.
TGTGCCAGCAGCCAAGATGCAGGACTAGAGTTCTTC	CASSQDAGLEFF	TRBJ2-1	TRBV14	.	TRBD2
TGTGCCAGCAGCGTAGGGGCTTTAGGTGAGCAGTACTTC	CASSVGALGEQYF	TRBJ2-7	TRBV9	few	.
TGTGCCAGCTCACCCGACAGAAACTATGGCTACACCTTC	CASSPDRNYGYTF	TRBJ1-2	TRBV18	.	.